The rows below give T cell receptor beta chains drawn from one sample of a study of human T cells and chemical hapten exposure. In TCRdb, the RACE reads were re-called with MiXCR into one record per CDR3 protein. This table holds 75,000 to 100,000 distinct CDR3 sequences, under 12% found once. The sample consisted of whole blood, taken in connection with sensitization to the hapten diphenylcyclopropenone (DPC). The source of these receptors is a man in his forties or fifties with alopecia areata. Some clones in this sample may be carry-over from other donors' samples. Both conserved end residues are part of each CDR3. D genes are given only for firm matches. Rows give clone size only sometimes, using once, few, many, or a class for an expanded clone.

clone_size	d_call	v_call	j_call	cdr3_aa	cdr3_nt
many	-	TRBV7-2	TRBJ1-6	CASSLGRQGRYSPLHF	TGTGCCAGCAGCTTAGGTCGGCAGGGGAGATATTCACCCCTCCACTTT
many	TRBD2	TRBV6-2/TRBV6-3	TRBJ2-3	CASSYGGSGRADTQYF	TGTGCCAGCAGCTATGGCGGAAGCGGGAGAGCAGATACGCAGTATTTT
-	TRBD2	TRBV9	TRBJ2-6	CASSVGGGEVRGANVLTF	TGTGCCAGCAGCGTAGGCGGGGGTGAGGTGAGAGGGGCCAACGTCCTGACTTTC
few	-	TRBV7-9	TRBJ2-3	CASSLAATITDTQYF	TGTGCCAGCAGCTTAGCCGCCACAATCACAGATACGCAGTATTTT
few	TRBD2	TRBV20-1	TRBJ2-1	CSARDLVTSGRNEQFF	TGCAGTGCTAGAGATCTCGTGACTAGCGGGAGAAATGAGCAGTTCTTC
few	TRBD1	TRBV5-1	TRBJ2-3	CASSIPGQVTDTQYF	TGCGCCAGCAGCATTCCGGGACAGGTGACAGATACGCAGTATTTT
-	-	TRBV5-1	TRBJ1-3	CASSLDVSGNTIYF	TGCGCCAGCAGCTTGGATGTTTCTGGAAACACCATATATTTT
few	TRBD2	TRBV3-1	TRBJ2-1	CASSQGLAGIDEQFF	TGTGCCAGCAGCCAAGGACTAGCGGGAATAGATGAGCAGTTCTTC
few	TRBD2	TRBV20-1	TRBJ2-3	CSARGVAGGVDTQYF	TGCAGTGCTAGAGGGGTAGCGGGAGGGGTCGATACGCAGTATTTT
-	-	TRBV5-1	TRBJ2-3	CASSLTSGAAGTDTQYF	TGCGCCAGCAGCTTGACTAGTGGGGCCGCGGGCACAGATACGCAGTATTTT
few	-	TRBV20-1	TRBJ2-5	CSVQGQETQYF	TGCAGTGTGCAGGGGCAGGAGACCCAGTACTTC
-	TRBD2	TRBV10-3	TRBJ2-2	CAIRMVAGLTTGELFF	TGTGCCATCAGGATGGTAGCGGGATTAACCACCGGGGAGCTGTTTTTT
many	-	TRBV10-3	TRBJ1-3	CATRTRSSGNTIYF	TGTGCCACGCGGACCAGGAGCTCTGGAAACACCATATATTTT
-	TRBD2	TRBV5-1	TRBJ2-3	CASSSGLAGAPTQYF	TGCGCCAGCAGCTCGGGACTAGCGGGAGCCCCTACGCAGTATTTT
few	-	TRBV6-5	TRBJ1-1	CASSPDRSNTEAFF	TGTGCCAGCAGCCCGGACAGATCGAACACTGAAGCTTTCTTT
many	TRBD1	TRBV27	TRBJ1-1	CASRQGAPTEAFF	TGTGCCAGCAGACAGGGGGCGCCTACTGAAGCTTTCTTT
-	-	TRBV28	TRBJ2-2	CASRSASAQAGELFF	TGTGCCAGCAGGAGCGCTAGCGCCCAGGCCGGGGAGCTGTTTTTT
many	TRBD2	TRBV3-1	TRBJ2-5	CASSQATSGRGGTQYF	TGTGCCAGCAGCCAAGCTACTAGCGGGAGAGGCGGGACCCAGTACTTC
-	TRBD2	TRBV7-2	TRBJ2-5	CASSLAGTSGFQETQYF	TGTGCCAGCAGCTTAGCGGGGACTAGCGGCTTCCAAGAGACCCAGTACTTC
few	-	TRBV6-5	TRBJ1-1	CASKTSGGDATEAFF	TGTGCCAGCAAAACGAGCGGGGGCGACGCCACTGAAGCTTTCTTT
few	TRBD2	TRBV5-1	TRBJ2-3	CASRWRASGHPSTDTQYF	TGCGCCAGCAGATGGAGGGCTAGCGGGCACCCTAGCACAGATACGCAGTATTTT
-	-	TRBV6-5	TRBJ1-5	CASSYLPRGNQPQHF	TGTGCCAGCAGTTACTTACCACGGGGCAATCAGCCCCAGCATTTT
many	-	TRBV14	TRBJ1-6	CASSQGGVFSYNSPLHF	TGTGCCAGCAGCCAAGGGGGGGTCTTCTCCTATAATTCACCCCTCCACTTT
-	TRBD2	TRBV6-2/TRBV6-3	TRBJ2-3	CASSLAGFTDTQYF	TGTGCCAGCAGTCTAGCGGGATTCACAGATACGCAGTATTTT
few	-	TRBV5-1	TRBJ1-2	CASSPGQYGYTF	TGCGCCAGCAGCCCCGGACAGTATGGCTACACCTTC
many	-	TRBV3-1	TRBJ2-3	CASSLRGADTQYF	TGTGCCAGCAGCTTACGGGGGGCGGATACGCAGTATTTT
few	TRBD1	TRBV6-1	TRBJ1-4	CASSEARGGQGGGKLFF	TGTGCCAGCAGTGAAGCGCGAGGGGGACAGGGTGGTGGAAAACTGTTTTTT
-	TRBD2	TRBV2	TRBJ2-1	CASSGTSGSSYNEQFF	TGTGCCAGCAGTGGGACTAGCGGCAGCTCCTACAATGAGCAGTTCTTC
few	TRBD1	TRBV6-5	TRBJ1-5	CASSGDRASNQPQHF	TGTGCCAGCAGCGGCGACAGGGCTAGCAATCAGCCCCAGCATTTT
-	TRBD2	TRBV10-3	TRBJ2-3	CATSGTSGRVGTDTQYF	TGTGCCACCTCCGGGACTAGCGGGAGAGTGGGCACAGATACGCAGTATTTT
-	-	TRBV6-5	TRBJ1-4	CASSYGQQGEKLFF	TGTGCCAGCAGTTACGGACAGCAGGGTGAAAAACTGTTTTTT
once	-	TRBV6-2/TRBV6-3	TRBJ2-3	CASSYGASYTTDTQYF	TGTGCCAGCAGTTACGGTGCCTCCTACACCACAGATACGCAGTATTTT
-	-	TRBV27	TRBJ1-6	CASSLGFNSPLHF	TGTGCCAGCAGTTTAGGGTTTAATTCACCCCTCCACTTT
many	-	TRBV5-1	TRBJ1-2	CASSSGLVRGAYYGYTF	TGCGCCAGCAGCTCGGGGCTTGTTCGGGGGGCTTACTATGGCTACACCTTC
-	TRBD2	TRBV5-4	TRBJ2-3	CASRRTSGSSADTQYF	TGTGCCAGCAGACGGACTAGCGGGAGCTCCGCAGATACGCAGTATTTT
few	TRBD2	TRBV10-3	TRBJ2-1	CAISESITVSSGRTRGAYNEQFF	TGTGCCATCAGTGAGTCGATTACGGTGTCTAGCGGGAGGACACGGGGAGCCTACAATGAGCAGTTCTTC
few	-	TRBV25-1	TRBJ2-1	CASSAGTFSSYNEQFF	TGTGCCAGCAGTGCCGGTACCTTTAGCTCCTACAATGAGCAGTTCTTC
many	-	TRBV6-5	TRBJ2-3	CASSYAGLGDTQYF	TGTGCCAGCAGTTACGCGGGATTGGGAGATACGCAGTATTTT
many	-	TRBV5-6	TRBJ1-1	CASSGGVGTEAFF	TGTGCCAGCAGCGGGGGGGTCGGCACTGAAGCTTTCTTT
many	TRBD1	TRBV11-2	TRBJ1-2	CASSPQTGIGYGYTF	TGTGCCAGCAGCCCACAGACAGGGATCGGCTATGGCTACACCTTC
many	-	TRBV12-3/TRBV12-4	TRBJ1-5	CASSLAGGDQPQHF	TGTGCCAGCAGTTTGGCTGGGGGCGATCAGCCCCAGCATTTT
-	-	TRBV4-3	TRBJ2-5	CASSRGTLERETQYF	TGCGCCAGCAGCCGCGGGACCCTCGAGAGAGAGACCCAGTACTTC
many	-	TRBV7-2	TRBJ1-1	CASSSYRVGTEAFF	TGTGCCAGCAGCTCTTACAGGGTAGGAACTGAAGCTTTCTTT
many	-	TRBV18	TRBJ1-2	CASSPPSANYGYTF	TGTGCCAGCTCACCACCTTCTGCTAACTATGGCTACACCTTC
-	-	TRBV6-1	TRBJ2-3	CASSATVHTQYF	TGTGCCAGCAGTGCGACCGTCCATACGCAGTATTTT
few	-	TRBV7-9	TRBJ2-7	CASSLAGTEIGQYF	TGTGCCAGCAGCTTAGCCGGGACGGAAATCGGGCAGTACTTC
few	-	TRBV21-1	TRBJ1-5	CASSNLGQVHPQHF	TGTGCCAGCAGCAATTTGGGACAGGTGCACCCCCAGCATTTT
-	TRBD1	TRBV12-3/TRBV12-4	TRBJ2-7	CASSAQQGVDEQYF	TGTGCCAGCAGTGCGCAACAGGGGGTTGACGAGCAGTACTTC
many	-	TRBV3-1	TRBJ2-7	CASSQEGTPLGEQYF	TGTGCCAGCAGCCAAGAAGGGACCCCTTTGGGCGAGCAGTACTTC
many	-	TRBV28	TRBJ2-5	CASSSPAGVTGTQYF	TGTGCCAGCAGTTCCCCAGCAGGAGTCACGGGGACCCAGTACTTC
few	-	TRBV7-6	TRBJ1-3	CASSSRDTGNTIYF	TGTGCCAGCAGCTCCCGGGACACCGGAAACACCATATATTTT
-	-	TRBV5-1	TRBJ2-7	CASSMDIDYEQYF	TGCGCCAGCAGCATGGACATTGACTACGAGCAGTACTTC
-	-	TRBV29-1	TRBJ1-2	CSAAAGDDYGYTF	TGCAGCGCCGCCGCAGGGGATGACTATGGCTACACCTTC
few	-	TRBV12-3/TRBV12-4	TRBJ1-1	CASSPPGPRHMNTEAFF	TGTGCCAGCAGTCCTCCGGGACCGAGACATATGAACACTGAAGCTTTCTTT
many	-	TRBV27	TRBJ1-1	CASSSTAFYTEAFF	TGTGCCAGCAGTTCGACAGCCTTCTACACTGAAGCTTTCTTT